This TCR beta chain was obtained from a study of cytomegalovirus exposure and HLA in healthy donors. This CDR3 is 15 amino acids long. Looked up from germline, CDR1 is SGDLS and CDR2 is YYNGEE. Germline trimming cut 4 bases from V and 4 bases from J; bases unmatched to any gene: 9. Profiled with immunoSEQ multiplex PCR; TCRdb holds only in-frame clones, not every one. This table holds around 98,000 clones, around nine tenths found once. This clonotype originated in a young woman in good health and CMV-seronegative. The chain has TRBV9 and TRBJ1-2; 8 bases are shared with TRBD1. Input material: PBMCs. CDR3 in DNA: TGTGCCAGCAGCCCAGGACAGGGAGTACTCTATGGCTACACCTTC. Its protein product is CASSPGQGVLYGYTF.